The 20 T cell receptor beta chains given below trace back to one sample, sequenced in a study of somatic mutations in cytotoxic T cells in rheumatoid arthritis. Assay used: immunoSEQ multiplex PCR; TCRdb lists only in-frame clones, some missing. The table has 12,000 to 15,000 clones, around 78% seen once. The sequencing input was CD8+ T cells sorted from blood. Receptors originate from an adult with rheumatoid arthritis.

This clone has more than one count but fewer than ten. This chain joins TRBV5-1 and TRBJ1-5; D ambiguous. This CDR3 comprises 13 residues. The V and J ends lost 5 bases and 0 bases respectively, with 6 bases between them. CDR1 is SGHRS, CDR2 YFSETQ, per germline. The CDR3 here is CASSPGSNQPQHF. CDR3 in DNA: TGCGCCAGCAGTCCGGGTAGCAATCAGCCCCAGCATTTT.

V is TRBV7-2 and J is TRBJ2-7; D not certain. The CDR3 is 13 residues long. Germline CDR1 is SGHTA and CDR2 is FQGNSA. V was shortened by 1 base and J by 4 bases, with 8 bases between the two germline ends. This CDR3 reads CASSLDPRYEQYF. The CDR3 DNA reads TGTGCCAGCAGCTTAGACCCTAGATACGAGCAGTACTTC.

This chain uses TRBV9 with TRBJ2-3; the D is unclear. This CDR3 has 16 amino acids. V was cut by 0 bases and J by 0 bases, with 11 bases left in between. Per germline, CDR1 SGDLS and CDR2 YYNGEE. CDR3 residues: CASSVEVTSSTDTQYF. The DNA of the CDR3 is TGTGCCAGCAGCGTAGAAGTCACTTCTAGCACAGATACGCAGTATTTT. Together with reference TRBV9 and TRBJ2-3, the CDR3 gives the full variable domain: DSGVTQTPKHLITATGQRVTLRCSPRSGDLSVYWYQQSLDQGLQFLIQYYNGEERAKGNILERFSAQQFPDLHSELNLSSLELGDSALYFCASSVEVTSSTDTQYFGPGTRLTVL.

The genes are TRBV30 and TRBJ1-1, with TRBD1 identical over 10 bases. V dropped 0 bases and J dropped 3; count of bases not matched to a gene: 7. The CDR3 totals 16 residues. From germline, CDR1 is GTSNPN and CDR2 SVGIG (reference sequence). CDR3 loop: CAWSVLGQGSDTEAFF. CDR3 DNA: TGTGCCTGGAGTGTACTGGGACAGGGGAGCGACACTGAAGCTTTCTTT.

This chain uses TRBV7-9 with TRBJ2-2; TRBD1 might be the D (5 bases). Trimming stripped 5 bases from V and 4 bases from J, with 14 bases between. The germline V gene encodes CDR1 SEHNR and CDR2 FQNEAQ (reference sequence). CDR3 length: 15 residues. CDR3 DNA sequence: TGTGCCAGCAGCCACCGCAGACAGACCACCGGGGAGCTGTTTTTT. It is translated as CASSHRRQTTGELFF.

This clone rates as medium-sized. V usage is TRBV9 and J usage is TRBJ2-7; D ambiguous. Germline CDR1 and CDR2: SGDLS and YYNGEE. The CDR3 loop spans 13 amino acids. Trimming left V 0 bases short and J 6 bases short, with 10 bases between. CDR3 amino acids: CASSVAAAREQYF. DNA of the CDR3: TGTGCCAGCAGCGTAGCCGCCGCTCGCGAGCAGTACTTC.

The V gene is TRBV5-8, the J gene TRBJ2-7, with 9 positions matching TRBD2. The CDR3 is 17 amino acids. Germline loops: CDR1 SGHTS, CDR2 YDEGEE. Germline trimming cut 0 bases from V and 0 bases from J; bases unmatched to any gene: 7. The CDR3 DNA sequence: TGTGCCAGCAGCTTGGGGGCTAGCGGGGTGAGCTCCTACGAGCAGTACTTC. Protein: CASSLGASGVSSYEQYF.

This chain connects TRBV28 to TRBJ2-1; a possible D gene is TRBD2 (7 bases). The germline V and J ends were trimmed by 4 bases and 5 bases, with 18 bases remaining between them. The germline CDR1 and CDR2 sequences are MDHEN and SYDVKM. CDR3 length equals 16 residues. The CDR3 DNA follows: TGTGCCAGCAGTTCTCAGCGGGACATACCTGACAATGAGCAGTTCTTC. It codes for CASSSQRDIPDNEQFF.

The CDR3, as DNA: TGCGCCAGCAGCCGCCCTTCTGGGGATGGCTACACCTTC. It yields the protein CASSRPSGDGYTF. This chain connects TRBV4-1 to TRBJ1-2; D gene unclear. CDR1 MGHRA and CDR2 YSYEKL come from the germline V gene. The CDR3 loop spans 13 amino acids. Trimming pared 4 bases from V and 6 bases from J, leaving 12 bases between.

The chain has TRBV1 and TRBJ2-6. TRBV1 corresponds to a pseudogene. The CDR3 contains 16 residues. CDR3 region: CTSSQSDHSGANVLTF. DNA of the CDR3: TGCACCAGCAGCCAATCTGACCATTCCGGGGCCAACGTCCTGACTTTC.

This clone was counted between two and nine times. The V gene is TRBV28, the J gene TRBJ2-2, with D possibly being TRBD1 or TRBD2 (5 bases each). Germline loops: CDR1 MDHEN, CDR2 SYDVKM. The CDR3 is 15 amino acids. The ends were cut back, 6 bases at V and 2 bases at J, with 13 bases in the middle. CDR3 loop: CASSGTDHNTGELFF. The CDR3 region has the DNA TGTGCCAGCAGCGGGACCGATCATAACACCGGGGAGCTGTTTTTT.

The CDR3: CASSQTGTGPYNEQFF. CDR3 DNA sequence: TGCGCCAGCAGCCAAACCGGGACAGGTCCCTACAATGAGCAGTTCTTC. The rearrangement joins TRBV5-1 to TRBJ2-1; 8 positions match TRBD1. Germline assignment: CDR1 SGHRS and CDR2 YFSETQ. The CDR3 extends over 16 amino acids. V was pared by 4 bases and J by 2 bases, with 8 bases of the junction left unmatched.

This clone was seen more than once but under ten times. The V call is TRBV6-6, the J call TRBJ1-3; the D gene is possibly TRBD1 (5 bases). Trimming shortened V by 3 bases and J by 0 bases, and 12 bases separated the two germline ends. The CDR3 length is 16 residues. From germline, CDR1 is MNHNY and CDR2 SVGAGI (reference sequence). CDR3 sequence reads: CASSYETAVSGNTIYF. The CDR3 DNA reads as TGTGCCAGCAGTTATGAGACAGCAGTCTCTGGAAACACCATATATTTT.

V and J are TRBV7-6 and TRBJ2-5; tentative D call: TRBD1 (5 bases). The CDR3 is made up of 16 amino acids. Trimming stripped 1 base from V and 4 bases from J, with 16 bases between. Germline V gives CDR1 SGHVS, CDR2 FNYEAQ. CDR3 in amino acids: CASSLVVGETLETQYF. The CDR3 nucleotides are TGTGCCAGCAGCTTAGTGGTAGGGGAAACCTTAGAGACCCAGTACTTC.

The chain has TRBV9 and TRBJ2-6; TRBD1 is a possible D gene (5 bases). The germline V gene has CDR1 SGDLS and CDR2 YYNGEE. V was trimmed by 1 base and J by 4 bases, leaving 9 bases between them. The CDR3 length is 15 residues. The CDR3 bases are TGTGCCAGCAGCGTACAGGGATGGGGGGCCAACGTCCTGACTTTC. It yields the protein CASSVQGWGANVLTF. Using reference TRBV9 and TRBJ2-6 for the parts outside the CDR3, the full variable domain is DSGVTQTPKHLITATGQRVTLRCSPRSGDLSVYWYQQSLDQGLQFLIQYYNGEERAKGNILERFSAQQFPDLHSELNLSSLELGDSALYFCASSVQGWGANVLTFGAGSRLTVL.

This CDR3 reads CASRSGRGTGELFF. CDR3 coding DNA: TGTGCCAGCAGGAGCGGGAGAGGGACCGGGGAGCTGTTTTTT. V usage is TRBV2 and J usage is TRBJ2-2; 8 nucleotides agree with TRBD2. Per germline, CDR1 SNHLY and CDR2 FYNNEI. V dropped 6 bases and J dropped 5; count of bases not matched to a gene: 5. The CDR3 runs 14 residues.

This clone showed up just once. The chain is built from TRBV7-9 and TRBJ2-3; D may be TRBD2 (5 bases). The CDR3 has 15 residues. Germline V gene lookup returns CDR1 SEHNR and CDR2 FQNEAQ (reference sequence). The V end lost 0 bases, the J end lost 0 bases, and 7 bases lay between the germline ends. The CDR3 loop reads CASSLAGGSTDTQYF. CDR3 bases: TGTGCCAGCAGCTTAGCTGGCGGGAGCACAGATACGCAGTATTTT.

The chain joins TRBV19 to TRBJ1-3; D is unclear. The CDR3 consists of 12 residues. Per the germline V gene, CDR1 is LNHDA and CDR2 is SQIVND (reference sequence). The ends were cut back, 4 bases at V and 4 bases at J, with 5 bases in the middle. The DNA for the CDR3 is TGTGCCAGTAGTACGGGAGGAAACACCATATATTTT. Translated: CASSTGGNTIYF.

The CDR3 DNA sequence: TGTGCCAGCACCTTCGGACAGGGAGAAACTGAAGCTTTCTTT. This gives the protein CASTFGQGETEAFF. The V and J genes are TRBV28 and TRBJ1-1; 8 nucleotides align to TRBD1. The CDR3 extends over 14 amino acids. Germline CDR1 is MDHEN and CDR2 is SYDVKM. J was trimmed by 5 bases and V by 7 bases; bases with no gene match: 9.

V and J are TRBV6-1 and TRBJ2-1; a possible D gene is TRBD1 (5 bases). The CDR3 spans 15 residues. Germline loops: CDR1 MNHNS, CDR2 SASEGT. With 1 base removed from V and 0 bases from J, the gap between germline ends came to 7 bases. The CDR3 region is CASSEGTLSYNEQFF. CDR3 bases: TGTGCCAGCAGTGAAGGGACACTCTCCTACAATGAGCAGTTCTTC.